One sample yielded the 10 T cell receptor beta chains listed below, sequenced in a study of Ad26.COV2.S vaccination and SARS-CoV-2 variants (dated by TCRdb to about 2021). In the paper's terms, the treatment or condition label means: 15 to 20 received Ad26.COV2.S at low or high dose, single or two shots; 5 received placebo; per-sample allocation not given. Repertoires of vaccine and placebo recipients were sequenced from samples taken on day 63 after the first injection. Library method: the immunoSEQ multiplex PCR assay. The source is immuneACCESS, and TCRdb retained only in-frame sequences with V and J called. Part of the clones is not carried over; for the studies checked, unresolved V genes explain less than half of this, and the remainder is unexplained. The sample includes hundreds of thousands of clones, with roughly 90% observed a single time. About 1.5% of the sample goes to the ten largest clones.

Here the sequenced sample was peripheral blood, taken in a trial of Ad26.COV2.S vaccine versus placebo. These receptors came from a person between 18 and 65 years old who received the Ad26.COV2.S COVID-19 vaccine or a placebo.

Of note for this clone: Different DNA sequences within this sample yield the same CDR3. This chain links TRBV18 with TRBJ1-2, with D possibly matching TRBD1 (5 bases). This CDR3 has 14 residues. V gave up 0 bases and J gave up 4 bases, with 9 bases separating them. In germline, CDR1 is KGHSH, CDR2 LQKENI. CDR3 bases: TGTGCCAGCTCACCACCGACGGGGGTCTATGGCTACACCTTC. Translation gives CASSPPTGVYGYTF.

In its sample, this clone was seen once. V gene TRBV19 combines with J gene TRBJ2-3, with 9 bases matching TRBD2. Germline CDR1 LNHDA, CDR2 SQIVND (reference sequence). The trim removed 1 base at V and 2 bases at J, leaving 10 bases unmatched. This CDR3 has 18 residues. The CDR3 here is CASSIAERGVFFTDTQYF. The CDR3 DNA follows: TGTGCCAGTAGTATAGCGGAGCGGGGGGTCTTCTTCACAGATACGCAGTATTTT.

The rearrangement uses TRBV7-2 and TRBJ2-1; unclear D gene. V was clipped by 5 bases and J by 0 bases, with 11 bases between them. Looked up from germline, CDR1 is SGHTA and CDR2 is FQGNSA. There are 15 residues in the CDR3. The chain's CDR3 is CASSGWTSSYNEQFF. CDR3 nucleotides: TGTGCCAGCAGCGGGTGGACGAGCTCCTACAATGAGCAGTTCTTC.

In this sample, this clone turned up once. The chain carries TRBV6-5 and TRBJ2-5; D is possibly TRBD1 (5 bases). Between the trimmed V and J ends, which lost 0 bases and 5 bases, there was a span of 13 bases. The length of the CDR3 is 15 residues. CDR1 and CDR2 (germline): MNHEY, SVGAGI. The CDR3 is CASSYSRQTHETQYF. CDR3 sequence (DNA): TGTGCCAGCAGTTACTCAAGACAGACTCATGAGACCCAGTACTTC.

V gene TRBV7-8 combines with J gene TRBJ2-6; D might be TRBD1 (5 bases). CDR1 is SGHVS and CDR2 is FQNEAQ in the germline V gene. Trimming shortened V by 4 bases and J by 1 base, and 8 bases separated the two germline ends. The CDR3 contains 15 residues. CDR3: CASSWGASGANVLTF. As DNA, the CDR3 is TGTGCCAGCAGCTGGGGCGCATCTGGGGCCAACGTCCTGACTTTC.

The chain couples TRBV2 to TRBJ2-3, with no clear D. The CDR3 spans 12 residues. V lost 5 bases, J lost 4 bases, and 7 bases lay in between. Looked up from germline, CDR1 is SNHLY and CDR2 is FYNNEI. The CDR3 protein is CASSYTADTQYF. In DNA form, the CDR3 reads TGTGCCAGCAGTTACACAGCAGATACGCAGTATTTT.

J is TRBJ1-1 and V is TRBV19, with D perhaps TRBD1 (5 bases). Germline values: CDR1 LNHDA, CDR2 SQIVND (reference sequence). The CDR3 has 12 amino acids. V lost 4 bases to trimming and J lost 7 bases, with 10 bases between them. The CDR3 sequence: CASSTPQGEAFF. The CDR3 DNA is TGTGCCAGTAGTACCCCCCAGGGTGAAGCTTTCTTT.

The chain has TRBV3-1 (or the pseudogene TRBV3-2) and TRBJ1-2; D uncertain. CDR1 LGHDT and CDR2 YNNKEL come from the germline V gene (reference sequence). The CDR3 spans 14 residues. Trimming left V 1 base short and J 3 bases short, with 9 bases between. The CDR3 DNA follows: TGTGCCAGCAGCCAAGTTGGAGGAGACTATGGCTACACCTTC. This translates into CASSQVGGDYGYTF.

The chain links TRBV2 to TRBJ2-5; 11 nucleotides agree with TRBD2. Trimming cost V 8 bases and J 1 base; bases outside gene matches: 6. This CDR3 has 15 residues. Germline lookup yields CDR1 SNHLY and CDR2 FYNNEI. The CDR3 here is CASGGTSGIQETQYF. In nucleotides, the CDR3 is TGTGCCAGCGGTGGGACTAGCGGAATCCAAGAGACCCAGTACTTC.

The rearrangement joins TRBV10-3 to TRBJ1-5; TRBD1 might be the D (6 bases). This CDR3 is built from 17 residues. V was pared by 3 bases and J by 2 bases, with 17 bases between. Germline CDR1 reads ENHRY; CDR2 reads SYGVKD. The CDR3 coding sequence is TGTGCCATCAGTGAAGGGGCAGGGGCTTATGGCAATCAGCCCCAGCATTTT. This gives the protein CAISEGAGAYGNQPQHF.